The rows below give T cell receptor beta chains drawn from one sample of a study of T cells after yellow fever vaccination. In TCRdb, the 5' RACE reads were re-called with MiXCR into one record per CDR3 protein. The sample yields 250,000 or so distinct CDR3 sequences, roughly 3.7% seen once. The input for sequencing was PBMCs, taken 15 days after the yellow fever booster vaccination. Receptors originate from a man younger than 35 who received the YFV17D yellow fever vaccine. The CDR3 runs from the conserved cysteine through the conserved F or W. Each record gives: J gene, CDR3 length, V gene, D gene, CDR3 protein. D genes are given only for firm matches.

>TRBJ1-6|13|TRBV7-3|.
CASSPSGDSPLHF
>TRBJ2-1|15|TRBV25-1|.
CASSDWTVAYNEQFF
>TRBJ1-4|13|TRBV20-1|TRBD1
CSALGQGGEKLFF
>TRBJ1-1|13|TRBV5-6|.
CASYLGPHTEAFF
>TRBJ2-5|16|TRBV7-9|.
CASSLGEGREQETQYF
>TRBJ1-2|15|TRBV7-2|.
CASSLVSGAYYGYTF
>TRBJ1-3|15|TRBV11-2|.
CASSSIRGLGNTIYF
>TRBJ2-1|12|TRBV5-4|.
CASSLDYNEQFF
>TRBJ1-2|14|TRBV7-2|.
CASSFRGPNYGYTF
>TRBJ2-1|14|TRBV7-2|.
CASSLASGNNEQFF
>TRBJ2-7|14|TRBV12-3/TRBV12-4|.
CASSWSGERSEQYF
>TRBJ2-3|16|TRBV4-3|TRBD2
CASSRLAGGGTDTQYF
>TRBJ1-1|13|TRBV20-1|.
CRAITGGSTEAFF
>TRBJ1-1|13|TRBV7-8|TRBD1
CASSRGQLTEAFF
>TRBJ1-1|14|TRBV5-4|.
CASSLANRFGEAFF
>TRBJ1-5|15|TRBV5-6|.
CASSLRQGSNQPQHF
>TRBJ2-3|21|TRBV18|TRBD2
CASSPGTSGGALTSHTDTQYF
>TRBJ1-5|12|TRBV6-2/TRBV6-3|.
CASSYSDQPQHF
>TRBJ2-3|16|TRBV7-6|.
CASSLAPGLLTDTQYF
>TRBJ2-3|15|TRBV25-1|TRBD2
CASRQSGTGTDTQYF
>TRBJ1-1|16|TRBV10-3|.
CAISGSRKVRNTEAFF
>TRBJ1-6|12|TRBV7-8|.
CASSPQRSPLHF
>TRBJ1-2|13|TRBV18|.
CASSRSSNYGYTF
>TRBJ1-5|15|TRBV19|TRBD1
CASRFKGASNQPQHF
>TRBJ2-1|13|TRBV14|.
CASSQVYVGEQFF
>TRBJ2-1|16|TRBV5-1|.
CASSFSGDPLYNEQFF
>TRBJ2-7|13|TRBV11-2|.
CASSSWVSYEQYF
>TRBJ1-3|11|TRBV20-1|.
CSSRGENTIYF
>TRBJ1-5|13|TRBV20-1|.
CSAISALVGPQHF
>TRBJ2-5|15|TRBV19|.
CASSIAAGSQETQYF
>TRBJ1-4|14|TRBV5-4|TRBD1
CASSRQGAAEKLFF